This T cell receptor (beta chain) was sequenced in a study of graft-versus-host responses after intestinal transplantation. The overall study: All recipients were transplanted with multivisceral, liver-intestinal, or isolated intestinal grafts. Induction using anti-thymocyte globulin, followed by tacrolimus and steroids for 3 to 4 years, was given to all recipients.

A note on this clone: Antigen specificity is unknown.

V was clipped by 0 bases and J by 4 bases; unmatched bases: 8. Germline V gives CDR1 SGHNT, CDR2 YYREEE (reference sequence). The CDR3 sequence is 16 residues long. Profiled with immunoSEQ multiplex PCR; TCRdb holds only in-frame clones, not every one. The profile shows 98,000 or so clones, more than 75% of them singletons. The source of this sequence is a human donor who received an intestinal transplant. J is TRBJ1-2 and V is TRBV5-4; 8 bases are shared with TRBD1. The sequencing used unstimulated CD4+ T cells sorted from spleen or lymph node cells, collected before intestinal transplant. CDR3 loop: CASSLGGQGFGYGYTF. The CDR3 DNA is TGTGCCAGCAGCTTGGGAGGACAGGGATTCGGCTATGGCTACACCTTC.